The clone carrying this T cell receptor beta chain was observed a single time. V lost 4 bases, J lost 2 bases, and 20 bases lay in between. Germline-derived CDR1 and CDR2 are SGHAT and FQNNGV. CDR3 length: 17 residues. TCRdb's copy holds only in-frame clones and misses some; the assay was immunoSEQ multiplex PCR. The sample holds roughly 560,000 clones, approximately 80% seen once. These data originate in a study of shared T cell receptors in the human thymus. These data also formed part of another study, on human thymus T cells. From that study: Resections that were taken during corrective heart surgery supplied the thymus tissue. There appeared to be biased usage of V and J genes in thymic and blood repertoires. As related research reported, thymic repertoires overlapped highly among unrelated individuals.

The sample was thymocytes. The chain is built from TRBV11-2 and TRBJ1-1; D unclear. The TCR originated in a boy under two years old with a congenital heart defect. CDR3 in DNA: TGTGCCAGCAGCTATAAGGTACGGGGTCCCCTTAACACTGAAGCTTTCTTT. Translation: CASSYKVRGPLNTEAFF.